Below, 15 T cell receptor beta chains from the same sample are listed, as sequenced in a study of blood T cell repertoires in COVID-19. Here immunoSEQ multiplex PCR was the method, and the copy in TCRdb shows in-frame clones only, minus some. This sample carries approximately 230,000 clones, more than 75% of them seen once, and the ten largest clones take around 1.8%. Sequenced sample: PBMCs or T cells enriched from blood (not recorded which). Every receptor here comes from a man aged 40-49 years who had recovered from COVID-19.

V gene TRBV28 combines with J gene TRBJ1-1; 11 bases agree with TRBD1. Germline V lookup: CDR1 MDHEN, CDR2 SYDVKM. The V gene end was trimmed by 5 bases and the J gene end by 3 bases; junction bases not matched to a gene: 5. There are 15 residues in the CDR3. CDR3 sequence (DNA): TGTGCCAGCAGTCCAAGGACAGGGGGCTACACTGAAGCTTTCTTT. Amino acids: CASSPRTGGYTEAFF.

This chain joins TRBV27 and TRBJ1-1; 7 bases are shared with TRBD1. CDR3 length equals 11 residues. The V and J ends lost 7 bases and 5 bases, in that order; junction bases with no gene match: 1. The germline gives CDR1 MNHEY, CDR2 SMNVEV (reference sequence). The CDR3 sequence: CASIRGTEAFF. DNA for the CDR3: TGTGCCAGCATCAGGGGGACTGAAGCTTTCTTT.

The gene calls are TRBV24-1 and TRBJ2-1; 7 nucleotides line up with TRBD1. This CDR3 has 15 residues. V lost 3 bases, J lost 5 bases, and 6 bases stayed unmatched. Per germline, CDR1 KGHDR and CDR2 SFDVKD. The CDR3 DNA sequence: TGTGCCACCAGTGATACCCGACAGGGAAACAATGAGCAGTTCTTC. This codes for CATSDTRQGNNEQFF.

The J gene is TRBJ2-1, the V gene TRBV6-4, with TRBD2 matching over 8 bases. V shed 1 base and J 2 bases; nucleotides not matched to a gene: 4. The germline V gene encodes CDR1 MRHNA and CDR2 SNTAGT. CDR3 length equals 16 residues. The CDR3 loop reads CASSDLAGNPYNEQFF. The CDR3 DNA is TGTGCCAGCAGTGACTTAGCGGGAAACCCCTACAATGAGCAGTTCTTC.

This chain joins TRBV24-1 and TRBJ2-1, with 8 bases matching TRBD2. CDR1 and CDR2 (germline): KGHDR, SFDVKD. V trimming: 4 bases; J trimming: 5 bases; junction bases outside the gene matches: 12. The CDR3 runs to 17 residues. The CDR3 reads CATSDPGGLATNNEQFF. Written as DNA, the CDR3 is TGTGCCACCAGTGACCCAGGTGGACTAGCCACCAACAATGAGCAGTTCTTC.

The chain carries TRBV11-1 and TRBJ2-3, with a tentative D call TRBD2 (5 bases). CDR1 and CDR2 from the germline V gene are SGHAT and FQDESV (reference sequence). V lost 5 bases and J lost 8, with 11 bases in between. The CDR3 runs to 12 residues. CDR3 nucleotide sequence: TGTGCCAGCAGCACACTAGGGCTTACGCAGTATTTT. It is translated as CASSTLGLTQYF.

This clone was recorded at least ten times. The V call is TRBV4-3, the J call TRBJ2-7; 7 bases match TRBD1. The CDR3 totals 15 residues. The V and J ends lost 1 base and 3 bases, in that order; junction bases with no gene match: 6. Germline CDR1 LGHNA, CDR2 YSLEER. CDR3 nucleotide sequence: TGCGCCAGCAGCCAAGGGCTAGGGGACAGCTACGAGCAGTACTTC. Encoded protein: CASSQGLGDSYEQYF.

The sample holds many counts of this clone. The chain links TRBV28 to TRBJ2-7; 8 bases fit TRBD2. J lost 0 bases, V lost 3 bases, and 10 bases had no gene match. The CDR3 length is 17 residues. Germline-derived CDR1 and CDR2 are MDHEN and SYDVKM. CDR3 DNA: TGTGCCAGCAGTTTTCCGGTAGCGGGGACTAACTCCTACGAGCAGTACTTC. This encodes CASSFPVAGTNSYEQYF.

The V and J genes are TRBV13 and TRBJ2-6; D not certain. The CDR3 has 13 residues. The V gene lost 4 bases and the J gene lost 3 bases, with 4 bases spanning the gap. Germline V gene sequence: CDR1 PRHDT, CDR2 FYEKMQ (reference sequence). CDR3 bases: TGTGCCAGCAGCTCCCATGGGGCCAACGTCCTGACTTTC. Translation gives CASSSHGANVLTF.

The CDR3 loop reads CASSPNWSGNTIYF. CDR3 DNA sequence: TGTGCCAGTAGTCCCAACTGGTCTGGAAACACCATATATTTT. The chain combines TRBV19 with TRBJ1-3; no definite D call. This CDR3 has 14 amino acids. CDR1 is LNHDA, CDR2 SQIVND, per germline (reference sequence). V was clipped by 5 bases and J by 1 base, with 9 bases between them.

The CDR3, as DNA: TGTGCCAGCAGCCCAAATGGCGGGGGCACAGATACGCAGTATTTT. Translating gives CASSPNGGGTDTQYF. The chain links TRBV3-1 (or the pseudogene TRBV3-2) to TRBJ2-3; a weak D match, TRBD2 (6 bases). The CDR3 totals 15 residues. Germline-derived CDR1 and CDR2 are LGHDT and YNNKEL (reference sequence). Deletions cut 4 bases from V and 1 base from J, with 12 bases between.

The gene calls are TRBV27 and TRBJ2-7; 11 bases fit TRBD2. The J segment lost 1 base and the V segment lost 9 bases, leaving 14 bases of the junction unmatched. This CDR3 has 17 amino acids. CDR1 is MNHEY and CDR2 is SMNVEV in the germline V gene (reference sequence). CDR3 sequence: CAREPGTSGRVSYEQYF. In nucleotides, the CDR3 is TGTGCCAGGGAACCCGGGACTAGCGGCCGAGTGTCCTACGAGCAGTACTTC.

This clone is a singleton in its sample. The J gene is TRBJ2-1, the V gene TRBV5-1; D is perhaps TRBD1 (6 bases). This CDR3 is built from 13 residues. V shed 0 bases and J shed 7 bases, with 8 bases lying between them. CDR1 is SGHRS and CDR2 is YFSETQ in the germline V gene. The CDR3 is CASSLGGPNEQFF. In DNA, the CDR3 is TGCGCCAGCAGCTTGGGGGGGCCTAATGAGCAGTTCTTC. Full variable domain (outside the CDR3, taken from reference TRBV5-1 and TRBJ2-1): KAGVTQTPRYLIKTRGQQVTLSCSPISGHRSVSWYQQTPGQGLQFLFEYFSETQRNKGNFPGRFSGRQFSNSRSEMNVSTLELGDSALYLCASSLGGPNEQFFGPGTRLTVL.

This chain joins TRBV6-2 or TRBV6-3 and TRBJ1-5, with 10 bases identical to TRBD1. The CDR3 is 16 amino acids. J lost 2 bases, V lost 6 bases, and 7 bases had no gene match. CDR1 MNHEY and CDR2 SVGEGT come from the germline V gene. The DNA for the CDR3 is TGTGCCAGCAGCCTCCGGACAGGGGGAGGCAATCAGCCCCAGCATTTT. Translation: CASSLRTGGGNQPQHF.

This rearrangement joins TRBV7-9 to TRBJ2-7; 10 bases map to TRBD2. This CDR3 comprises 15 residues. V dropped 2 bases and J dropped 5; count of bases not matched to a gene: 6. Germline CDR1 is SEHNR and CDR2 is FQNEAQ (reference sequence). The CDR3, as DNA: TGTGCCAGCAGCTTAACCGGGCTAGCGGGAGACGAGCAGTACTTC. As protein: CASSLTGLAGDEQYF.